This TCR beta chain was recovered during a study of T cell responses to AZD1222 COVID-19 vaccine. Comments on this clone: Antigen: not known.

The method was immunoSEQ multiplex PCR; TCRdb's version includes in-frame clones alone and lacks a portion of them. The table has around 90,000 clones, roughly 90% seen once. CDR3 length: 10 residues. Germline values: CDR1 MGHDK, CDR2 SYGVNS. The ends were cut back, 8 bases at V and 8 bases at J, with 9 bases in the middle. Study-wide results and limits: In a largely white British group with more females than males, clonal diversity was possibly underestimated.

The specimen was peripheral blood, collected on day 0 of AZD1222 vaccination. The chain links TRBV25-1 to TRBJ1-2, with unresolved D. This TCR was sampled from an adult in good health. The CDR3 nucleotides are TGTGCCAGCGGCTCAGTGGGCTACACCTTC. Translation gives CASGSVGYTF.